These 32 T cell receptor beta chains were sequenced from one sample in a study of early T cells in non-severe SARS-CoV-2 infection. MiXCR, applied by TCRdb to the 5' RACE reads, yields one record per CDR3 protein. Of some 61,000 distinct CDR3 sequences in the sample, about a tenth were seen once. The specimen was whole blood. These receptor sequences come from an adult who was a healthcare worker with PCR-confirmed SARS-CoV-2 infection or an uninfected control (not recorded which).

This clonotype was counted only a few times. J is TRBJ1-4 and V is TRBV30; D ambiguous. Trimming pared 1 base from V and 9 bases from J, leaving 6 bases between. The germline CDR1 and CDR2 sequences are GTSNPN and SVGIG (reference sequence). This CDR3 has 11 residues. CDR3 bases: TGTGCCTGGAGTGATCTGAAAAAACTGTTTTTT. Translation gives CAWSDLKKLFF.

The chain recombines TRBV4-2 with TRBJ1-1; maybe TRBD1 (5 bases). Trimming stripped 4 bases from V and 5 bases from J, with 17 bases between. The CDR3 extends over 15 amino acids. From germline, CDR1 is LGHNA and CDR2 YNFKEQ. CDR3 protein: CASSLTSQGITEAFF. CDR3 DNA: TGTGCCAGCAGCCTTACATCCCAGGGTATTACTGAAGCTTTCTTT.

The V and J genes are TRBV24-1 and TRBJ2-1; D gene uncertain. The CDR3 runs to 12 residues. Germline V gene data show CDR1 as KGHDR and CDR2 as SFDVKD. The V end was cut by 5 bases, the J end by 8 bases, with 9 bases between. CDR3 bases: TGTGCCACCAGTGGTCAGTCCGATGAGCAGTTCTTC. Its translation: CATSGQSDEQFF.

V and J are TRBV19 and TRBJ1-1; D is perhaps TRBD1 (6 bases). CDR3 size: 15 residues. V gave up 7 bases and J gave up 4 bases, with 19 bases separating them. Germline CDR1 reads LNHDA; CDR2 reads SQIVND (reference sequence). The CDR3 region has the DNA TGTGCCAGTATCCTCAACTCGGGGGCTGGCACTGAAGCTTTCTTT. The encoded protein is CASILNSGAGTEAFF.

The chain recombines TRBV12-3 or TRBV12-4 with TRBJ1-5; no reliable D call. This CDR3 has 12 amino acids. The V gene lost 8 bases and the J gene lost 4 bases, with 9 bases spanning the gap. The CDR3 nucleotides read TGTGCCAGCCGGAAAGCTAATCAGCCCCAGCATTTT. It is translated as CASRKANQPQHF.

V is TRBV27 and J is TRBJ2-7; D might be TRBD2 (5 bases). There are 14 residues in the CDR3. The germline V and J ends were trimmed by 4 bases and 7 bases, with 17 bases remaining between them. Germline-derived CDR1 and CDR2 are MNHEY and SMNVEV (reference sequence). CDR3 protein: CASSWLAGRGEQYF. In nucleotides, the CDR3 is TGTGCCAGCAGTTGGTTGGCAGGCCGGGGAGAGCAGTACTTC.

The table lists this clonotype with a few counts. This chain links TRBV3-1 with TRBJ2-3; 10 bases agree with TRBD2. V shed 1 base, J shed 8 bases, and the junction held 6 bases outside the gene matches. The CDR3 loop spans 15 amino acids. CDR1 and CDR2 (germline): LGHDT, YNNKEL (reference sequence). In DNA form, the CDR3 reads TGTGCCAGCAGCCAAGCGGGAGCGGGGGGGCCTACGCAGTATTTT. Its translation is CASSQAGAGGPTQYF.

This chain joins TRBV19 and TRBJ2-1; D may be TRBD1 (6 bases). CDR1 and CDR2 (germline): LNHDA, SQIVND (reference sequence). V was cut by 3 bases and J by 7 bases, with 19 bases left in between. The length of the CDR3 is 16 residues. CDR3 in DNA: TGTGCCAGTAGTATGAGTTCGGGACAACCGGGGAATGAGCAGTTCTTC. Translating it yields CASSMSSGQPGNEQFF.

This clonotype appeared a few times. The CDR3 loop reads CASSEPTQWVSTDTQYF. The CDR3 DNA sequence: TGTGCCAGCAGTGAACCCACTCAGTGGGTTAGCACAGATACGCAGTATTTT. The V and J genes are TRBV2 and TRBJ2-3; D ambiguous. The V and J ends lost 2 bases and 0 bases respectively, with 15 bases between them. Germline CDR1 SNHLY, CDR2 FYNNEI. The CDR3 length is 17 residues.

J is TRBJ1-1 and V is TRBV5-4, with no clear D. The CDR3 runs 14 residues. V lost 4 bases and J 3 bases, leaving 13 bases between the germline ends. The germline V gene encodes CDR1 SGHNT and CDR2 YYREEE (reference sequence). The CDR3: CASSPARWDTEAFF. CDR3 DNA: TGTGCCAGCAGCCCCGCCCGATGGGACACTGAAGCTTTCTTT.

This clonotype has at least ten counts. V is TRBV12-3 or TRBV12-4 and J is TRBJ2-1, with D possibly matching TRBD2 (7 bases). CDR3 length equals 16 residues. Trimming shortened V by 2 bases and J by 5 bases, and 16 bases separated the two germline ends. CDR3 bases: TGTGCCAGCAGTTTAAGGGGGAGGGGGGCGCACAATGAGCAGTTCTTC. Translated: CASSLRGRGAHNEQFF.

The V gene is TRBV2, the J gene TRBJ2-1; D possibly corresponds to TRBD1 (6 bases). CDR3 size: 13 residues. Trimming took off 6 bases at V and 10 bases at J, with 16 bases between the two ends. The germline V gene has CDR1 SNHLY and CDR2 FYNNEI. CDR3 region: CASRRTVVEEQFF. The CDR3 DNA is TGTGCCAGCAGACGGACAGTGGTAGAGGAGCAGTTCTTC.

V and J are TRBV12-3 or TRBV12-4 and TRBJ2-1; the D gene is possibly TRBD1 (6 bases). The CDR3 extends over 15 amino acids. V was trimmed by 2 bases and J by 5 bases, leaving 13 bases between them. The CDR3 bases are TGTGCCAGCAGTTTACCGGGACACCCTAACAATGAGCAGTTCTTC. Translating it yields CASSLPGHPNNEQFF.

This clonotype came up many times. CDR3 coding DNA: TGTGCCAGCAGCTTACTAGCGGGGGTCTACGAGCAGTACTTC. Its protein product is CASSLLAGVYEQYF. The gene calls are TRBV7-2 and TRBJ2-7; the match to TRBD2 covers 10 bases. This CDR3 region has 14 residues. The V segment lost 2 bases and the J segment 3 bases; nucleotides outside the gene matches: 1. Germline CDR1 reads SGHTA; CDR2 reads FQGNSA.

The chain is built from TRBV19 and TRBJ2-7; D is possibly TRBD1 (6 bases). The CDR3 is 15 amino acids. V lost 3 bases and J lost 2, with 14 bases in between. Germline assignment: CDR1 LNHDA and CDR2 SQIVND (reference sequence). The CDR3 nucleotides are TGTGCCAGTAGTATTGTCGCGGACAGTCCCTACGAGCAGTACTTC. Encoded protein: CASSIVADSPYEQYF.

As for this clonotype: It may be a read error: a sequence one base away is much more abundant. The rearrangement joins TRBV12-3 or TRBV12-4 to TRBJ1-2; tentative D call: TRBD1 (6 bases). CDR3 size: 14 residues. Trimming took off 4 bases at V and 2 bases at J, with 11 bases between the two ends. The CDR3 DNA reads TGTGCCAGCAGTTACTCAAGGGGGAACTATGGCTACACCTTC. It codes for CASSYSRGNYGYTF.

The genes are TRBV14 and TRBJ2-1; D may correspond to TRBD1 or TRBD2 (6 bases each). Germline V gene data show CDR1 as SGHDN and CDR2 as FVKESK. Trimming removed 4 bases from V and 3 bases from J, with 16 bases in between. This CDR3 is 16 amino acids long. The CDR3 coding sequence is TGTGCCAGCAGCCTCCAAGGGCGGGGACACTACAATGAGCAGTTCTTC. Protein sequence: CASSLQGRGHYNEQFF.

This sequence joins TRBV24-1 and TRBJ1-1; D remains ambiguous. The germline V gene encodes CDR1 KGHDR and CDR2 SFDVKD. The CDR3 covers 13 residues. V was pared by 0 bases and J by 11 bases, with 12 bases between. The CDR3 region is CATSDLAKVRAFF. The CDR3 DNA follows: TGTGCCACCAGTGATTTGGCGAAGGTAAGGGCTTTCTTT.

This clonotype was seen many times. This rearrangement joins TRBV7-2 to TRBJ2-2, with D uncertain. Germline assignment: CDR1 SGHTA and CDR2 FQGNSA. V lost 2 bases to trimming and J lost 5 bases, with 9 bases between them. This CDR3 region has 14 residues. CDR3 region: CASSLFLGTGELFF. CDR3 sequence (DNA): TGTGCCAGCAGCTTATTTTTGGGAACCGGGGAGCTGTTTTTT.

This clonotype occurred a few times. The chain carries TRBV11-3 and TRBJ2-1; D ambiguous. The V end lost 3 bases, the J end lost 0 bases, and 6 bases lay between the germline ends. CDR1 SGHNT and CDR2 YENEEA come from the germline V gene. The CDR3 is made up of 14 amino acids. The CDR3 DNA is TGTGCCAGCAGCTTTGACCACTCCTACAATGAGCAGTTCTTC. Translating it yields CASSFDHSYNEQFF.

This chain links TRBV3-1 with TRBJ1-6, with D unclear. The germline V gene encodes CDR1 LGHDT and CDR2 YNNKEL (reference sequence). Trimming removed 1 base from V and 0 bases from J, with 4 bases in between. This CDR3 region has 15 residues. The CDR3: CASSQGGSYNSPLHF. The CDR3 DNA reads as TGTGCCAGCAGCCAAGGCGGCTCCTATAATTCACCCCTCCACTTT.

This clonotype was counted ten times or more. CDR3 amino acids: CASSSSRGSFGYTF. The CDR3 nucleotides are TGTGCCAGCAGTTCCAGTCGGGGTAGTTTTGGCTACACCTTC. The chain employs TRBV27 and TRBJ1-2, with no clear D. The CDR3 runs 14 residues. The germline gives CDR1 MNHEY, CDR2 SMNVEV (reference sequence). V lost 4 bases and J 7 bases, leaving 16 bases between the germline ends.

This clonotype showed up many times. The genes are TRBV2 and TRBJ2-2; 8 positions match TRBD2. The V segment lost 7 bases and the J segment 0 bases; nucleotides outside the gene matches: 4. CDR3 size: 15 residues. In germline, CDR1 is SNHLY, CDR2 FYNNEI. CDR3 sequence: CASNVAGTNTGELFF. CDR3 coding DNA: TGTGCCAGCAACGTAGCGGGGACGAACACCGGGGAGCTGTTTTTT.

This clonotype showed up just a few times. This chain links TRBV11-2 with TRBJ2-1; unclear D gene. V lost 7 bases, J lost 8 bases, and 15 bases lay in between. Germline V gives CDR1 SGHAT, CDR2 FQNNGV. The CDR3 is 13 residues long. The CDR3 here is CASTTLNWDEQFF. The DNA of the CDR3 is TGTGCCAGCACCACGCTCAACTGGGATGAGCAGTTCTTC. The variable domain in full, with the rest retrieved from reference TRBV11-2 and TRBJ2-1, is EAGVAQSPRYKIIEKRQSVAFWCNPISGHATLYWYQQILGQGPKLLIQFQNNGVVDDSQLPKDRFSAERLKGVDSTLKIQPAKLEDSAVYLCASTTLNWDEQFFGPGTRLTVL.

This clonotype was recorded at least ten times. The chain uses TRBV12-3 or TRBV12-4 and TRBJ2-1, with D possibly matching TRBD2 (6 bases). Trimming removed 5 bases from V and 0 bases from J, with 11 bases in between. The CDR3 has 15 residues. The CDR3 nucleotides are TGTGCCAGCAGTAGTCGGGGGAGCTCCTACAATGAGCAGTTCTTC. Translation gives CASSSRGSSYNEQFF.

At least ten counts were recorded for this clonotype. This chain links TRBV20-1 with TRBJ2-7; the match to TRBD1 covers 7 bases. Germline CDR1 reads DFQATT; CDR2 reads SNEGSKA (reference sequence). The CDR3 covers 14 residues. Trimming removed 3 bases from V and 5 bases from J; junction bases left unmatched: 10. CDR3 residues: CSASPTTGSHEQYF. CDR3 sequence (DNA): TGCAGTGCTAGCCCCACGACAGGGTCCCACGAGCAGTACTTC.

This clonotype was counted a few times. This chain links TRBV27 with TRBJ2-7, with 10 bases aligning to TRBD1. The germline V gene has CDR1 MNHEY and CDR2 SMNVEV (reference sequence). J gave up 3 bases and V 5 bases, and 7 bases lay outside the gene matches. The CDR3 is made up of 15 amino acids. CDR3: CASSPGDRGFYEQYF. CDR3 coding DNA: TGTGCCAGCAGTCCAGGGGACAGGGGTTTCTACGAGCAGTACTTC.

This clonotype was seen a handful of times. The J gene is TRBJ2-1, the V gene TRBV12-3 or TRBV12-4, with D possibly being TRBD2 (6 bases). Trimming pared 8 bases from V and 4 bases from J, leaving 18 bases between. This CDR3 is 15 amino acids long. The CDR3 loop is CASRPGAGKYNEQFF. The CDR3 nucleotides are TGTGCCAGCCGCCCCGGGGCGGGGAAATACAATGAGCAGTTCTTC.

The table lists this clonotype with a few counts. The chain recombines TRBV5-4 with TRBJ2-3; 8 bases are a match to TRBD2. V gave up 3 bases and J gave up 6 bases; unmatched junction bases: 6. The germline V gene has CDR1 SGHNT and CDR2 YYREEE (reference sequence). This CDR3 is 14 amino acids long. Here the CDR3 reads CASSSGGASDTQYF. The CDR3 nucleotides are TGTGCCAGCAGCTCCGGGGGGGCTTCGGATACGCAGTATTTT.

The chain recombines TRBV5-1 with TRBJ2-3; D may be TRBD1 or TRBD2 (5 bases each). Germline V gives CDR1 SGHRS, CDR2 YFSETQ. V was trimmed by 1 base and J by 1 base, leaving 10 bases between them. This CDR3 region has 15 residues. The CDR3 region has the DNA TGCGCCAGCAGCTTGAAAGGGACGGGCACAGATACGCAGTATTTT. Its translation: CASSLKGTGTDTQYF. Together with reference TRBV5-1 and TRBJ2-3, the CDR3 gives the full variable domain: KAGVTQTPRYLIKTRGQQVTLSCSPISGHRSVSWYQQTPGQGLQFLFEYFSETQRNKGNFPGRFSGRQFSNSRSEMNVSTLELGDSALYLCASSLKGTGTDTQYFGPGTRLTVL.

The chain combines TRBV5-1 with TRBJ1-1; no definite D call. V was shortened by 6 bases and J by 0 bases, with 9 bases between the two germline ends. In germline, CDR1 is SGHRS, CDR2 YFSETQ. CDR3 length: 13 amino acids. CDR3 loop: CASKKILNTEAFF. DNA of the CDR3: TGCGCCAGCAAGAAGATACTGAACACTGAAGCTTTCTTT.

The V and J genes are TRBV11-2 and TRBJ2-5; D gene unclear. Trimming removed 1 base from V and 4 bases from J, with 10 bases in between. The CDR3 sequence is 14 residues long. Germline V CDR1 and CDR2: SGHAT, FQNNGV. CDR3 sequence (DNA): TGTGCCAGCAGCTTAGGTGGTAGAATAGAGACCCAGTACTTC. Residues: CASSLGGRIETQYF.